This TCR beta chain emerged from a study of blood T cell repertoires in COVID-19. Each participant's cohort was designated according to participant-reported clinical history. Up to 2 weeks before entering the study, exposed participants had met a COVID-19 case. The CDR3 is made up of 16 amino acids. Germline CDR1 is LNHDA and CDR2 is SQIVND (reference sequence). V lost 0 bases, J lost 4 bases, and 4 bases stayed unmatched. Repertoires were generated with immunoSEQ multiplex PCR, while TCRdb's copy carries only in-frame clones and drops some. Among some 180,000 clones listed, 80% to 85% were seen once.

Sequenced sample: PBMCs or T cells enriched from blood (not recorded which). The TCR originated in a woman aged 30 to 39 who had been exposed to COVID-19. J is TRBJ1-2 and V is TRBV19; TRBD1 aligns across 11 bases. This CDR3 reads CASSIDRGTGGYGYTF. The CDR3 DNA reads as TGTGCCAGTAGTATAGATCGAGGGACAGGGGGCTATGGCTACACCTTC.